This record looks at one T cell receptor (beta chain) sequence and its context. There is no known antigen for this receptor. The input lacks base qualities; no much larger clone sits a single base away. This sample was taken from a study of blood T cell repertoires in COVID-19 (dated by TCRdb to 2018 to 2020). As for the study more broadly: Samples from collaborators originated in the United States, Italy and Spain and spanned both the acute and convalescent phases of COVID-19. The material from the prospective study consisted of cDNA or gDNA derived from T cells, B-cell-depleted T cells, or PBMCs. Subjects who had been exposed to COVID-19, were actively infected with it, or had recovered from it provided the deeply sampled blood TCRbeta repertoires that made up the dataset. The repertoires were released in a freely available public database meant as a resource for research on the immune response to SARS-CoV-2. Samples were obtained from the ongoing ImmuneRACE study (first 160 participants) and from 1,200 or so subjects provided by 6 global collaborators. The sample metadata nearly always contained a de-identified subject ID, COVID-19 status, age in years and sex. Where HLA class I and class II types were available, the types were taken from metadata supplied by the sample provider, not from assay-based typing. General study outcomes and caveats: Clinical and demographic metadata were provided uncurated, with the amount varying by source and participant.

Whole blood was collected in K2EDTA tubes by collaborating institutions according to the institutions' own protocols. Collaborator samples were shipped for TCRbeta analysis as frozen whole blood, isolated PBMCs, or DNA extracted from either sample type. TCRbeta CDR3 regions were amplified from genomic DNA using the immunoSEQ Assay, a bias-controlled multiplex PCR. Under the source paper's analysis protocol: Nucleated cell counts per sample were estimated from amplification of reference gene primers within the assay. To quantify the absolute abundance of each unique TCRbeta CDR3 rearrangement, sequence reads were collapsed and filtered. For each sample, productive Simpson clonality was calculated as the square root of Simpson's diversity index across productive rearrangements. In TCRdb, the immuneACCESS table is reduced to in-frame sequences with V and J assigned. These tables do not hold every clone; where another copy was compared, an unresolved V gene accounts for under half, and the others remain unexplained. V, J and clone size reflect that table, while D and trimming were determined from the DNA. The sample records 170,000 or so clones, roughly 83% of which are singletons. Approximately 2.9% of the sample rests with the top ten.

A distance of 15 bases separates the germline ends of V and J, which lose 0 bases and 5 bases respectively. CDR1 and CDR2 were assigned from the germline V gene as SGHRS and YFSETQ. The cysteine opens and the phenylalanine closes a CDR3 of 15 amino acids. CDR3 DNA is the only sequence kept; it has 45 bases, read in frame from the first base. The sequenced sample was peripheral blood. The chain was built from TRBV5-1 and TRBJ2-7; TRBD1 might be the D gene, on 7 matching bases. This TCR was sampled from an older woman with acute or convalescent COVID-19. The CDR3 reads CASSLAGGTVNEQYF. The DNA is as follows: TGCGCCAGCAGCTTGGCAGGGGGGACGGTGAACGAGCAGTACTTC.